These 8 T cell receptor beta chains originate from one sample sequenced in a study of T-cell reconstitution after alpha-beta-depleted transplantation in children. Unique molecular identifiers were used to barcode this TCRbeta library. TCRdb reanalysed the PCR reads using MiXCR and keeps one entry per CDR3 protein. The repertoire includes hundreds of thousands of distinct CDR3 sequences, approximately 15% of them detected once, and approximately 40% sits in the top ten. Sequences were derived from PBMCs, mostly from graft donor cells, sampled 360 days after TCRalphabeta/CD19-depleted stem cell transplant. The receptor set was obtained from a male patient under 10 years old who had a stem cell transplant for acute lymphoblastic leukemia, so the T cells may come from the graft donor.

This chain uses TRBV5-1 with TRBJ2-1; D uncertain. CDR1 and CDR2 (germline): SGHRS, YFSETQ. V was shortened by 4 bases and J by 5 bases, with 4 bases between the two germline ends. The CDR3 consists of 11 residues. CDR3 in DNA: TGCGCCAGCAGCAAGAACAATGAGCAGTTCTTC. It is translated as CASSKNNEQFF.

This clonotype was counted a few times. This chain links TRBV4-2 with TRBJ2-2; 7 nucleotides agree with TRBD1. Losses at the gene ends were 1 base for V and 4 bases for J; bases not matched to a gene: 6. This CDR3 has 16 amino acids. CDR1 LGHNA and CDR2 YNFKEQ come from the germline V gene. The CDR3 is CASSQGGTAPTGELFF. Written as DNA, the CDR3 is TGTGCCAGCAGCCAAGGGGGGACAGCTCCCACCGGGGAGCTGTTTTTT.

This clonotype was seen only a few times. The V call is TRBV29-1, the J call TRBJ1-1; 8 bases line up with TRBD1. Germline assignment: CDR1 SQVTM and CDR2 ANQGSEA. The CDR3 extends over 14 amino acids. V was pared by 6 bases and J by 4 bases, with 10 bases of the junction left unmatched. CDR3 bases: TGCAGCGTCCAGACAGGGGCTCGGAGCACTGAAGCTTTCTTT. This gives the protein CSVQTGARSTEAFF.

This clonotype was seen more than once but under ten times. The J gene is TRBJ2-1, the V gene TRBV20-1, with no clear D. Germline V gene lookup returns CDR1 DFQATT and CDR2 SNEGSKA (reference sequence). The length of the CDR3 is 15 residues. Trimming removed 2 bases at V and 4 bases at J, with 15 bases between. CDR3 nucleotide sequence: TGCAGTGCTAGACCGAGGACGTCCCCTTACAATGAGCAGTTCTTC. This gives the protein CSARPRTSPYNEQFF.

V and J are TRBV11-2 and TRBJ2-3; D possibly corresponds to TRBD2 (6 bases). The CDR3 length is 16 residues. V lost 4 bases and J lost 5, with 19 bases in between. Germline lookup yields CDR1 SGHAT and CDR2 FQNNGV. The CDR3 region is CASSSLRGAREDTQYF. As DNA, the CDR3 is TGTGCCAGCAGCTCCCTTCGCGGGGCTAGGGAAGATACGCAGTATTTT.

This clonotype was detected a few times. This CDR3 reads CASSSRTSEYNEQFF. In DNA, the CDR3 is TGTGCCAGCAGCTCCCGGACTAGCGAGTACAATGAGCAGTTCTTC. The V and J genes are TRBV7-2 and TRBJ2-1, with 9 bases fitting TRBD2. This CDR3 region has 15 residues. With 4 bases clipped from V and 4 bases from J, the junction kept 5 bases outside the gene matches. The germline V gene has CDR1 SGHTA and CDR2 FQGNSA.

CDR3 sequence (DNA): TGCGCCAGCAGCTCAATTACCAATGAAAAACTGTTTTTT. Translation: CASSSITNEKLFF. The chain has TRBV4-3 and TRBJ1-4; D ambiguous. Germline V gene data show CDR1 as LGHNA and CDR2 as YSLEER. CDR3 length: 13 residues. Between the trimmed V and J ends, which lost 5 bases and 5 bases, there was a span of 9 bases.

This clonotype was seen a few times. The CDR3 DNA reads TGCGCCAGCAGCTTGGAGTCGGCAATCACCGGGGAGCTGTTTTTT. Translation gives CASSLESAITGELFF. V and J are TRBV5-1 and TRBJ2-2, with D unresolved. The germline V gene encodes CDR1 SGHRS and CDR2 YFSETQ. The V gene lost 0 bases and the J gene lost 4 bases, with 10 bases spanning the gap. The CDR3 loop spans 15 amino acids.